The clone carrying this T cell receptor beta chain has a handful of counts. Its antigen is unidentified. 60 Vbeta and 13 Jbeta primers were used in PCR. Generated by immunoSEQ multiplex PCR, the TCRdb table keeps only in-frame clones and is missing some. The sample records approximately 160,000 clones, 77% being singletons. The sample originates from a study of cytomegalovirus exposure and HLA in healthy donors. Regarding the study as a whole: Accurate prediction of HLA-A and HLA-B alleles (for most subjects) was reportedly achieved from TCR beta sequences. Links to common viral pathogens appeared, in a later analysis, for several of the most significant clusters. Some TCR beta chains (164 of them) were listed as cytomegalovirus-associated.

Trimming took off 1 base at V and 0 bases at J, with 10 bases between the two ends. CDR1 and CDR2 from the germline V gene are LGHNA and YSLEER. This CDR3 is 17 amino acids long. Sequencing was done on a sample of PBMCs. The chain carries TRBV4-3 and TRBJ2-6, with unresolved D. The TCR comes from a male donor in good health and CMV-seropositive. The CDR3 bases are TGCGCCAGCAGCCAAGTGGTCACTACCTCTGGGGCCAACGTCCTGACTTTC. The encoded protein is CASSQVVTTSGANVLTF.